Listed below are T cell receptor beta chains from one sample, sequenced in a study of CD4 T cells in relation to SARS-CoV-2 and coronaviruses. Repertoires were generated with immunoSEQ multiplex PCR, while TCRdb's copy carries only in-frame clones and drops some. The sample yields some 22,000 clones, 66% seen once. Their antigens remain unidentified. The source material was CD4+ T cells from PBMCs, cultured in vitro. These receptors were collected from a human donor in good health. CDR3s include the opening cysteine and the closing phenylalanine or tryptophan.

TRBV27	TRBJ1-1	CASSLGLNTEAFF
TRBV18	TRBJ1-4	CASSPPTGEKLFF
TRBV18	TRBJ1-1	CASSLWTGRATEAFF
TRBV6-5	TRBJ2-5	CASIGSKGSTQYF
TRBV9	TRBJ2-3	CASSVGASGATDTQYF
TRBV7-3	TRBJ2-2	CASSPWPRAGELFF
TRBV7-2	TRBJ1-3	CASSLPIDSGNTIYF
TRBV5-4	TRBJ1-1	CASRRGFIMNTEAFF
TRBV2	TRBJ2-2	CASRGLAGVAGELFF
TRBV7-9	TRBJ2-6	CASSFEGPGANVLTF
TRBV11-2	TRBJ2-3	CASSLRTDTQYF
TRBV7-2	TRBJ1-1	CASSFPGVMNTEAFF
TRBV29-1	TRBJ1-1	CSVVRGSLNTEAFF
TRBV30	TRBJ1-5	CAWGSPNQPQHF
TRBV7-9	TRBJ1-2	CASTSTGGNYGYTF
TRBV5-1	TRBJ2-5	CASSSSQGARQETQYF
TRBV14	TRBJ2-2	CASSQFGTGELFF
TRBV9	TRBJ2-7	CASRRKLQTRPYEQYF
TRBV28	TRBJ1-6	CASSFVAGGGSPLHF
TRBV5-6	TRBJ1-6	CASSPGASSGPLHF